Listed below are T cell receptor beta chains from one sample, sequenced in a study of CD8 T cells in ankylosing spondylitis. In TCRdb, the 5' RACE reads were re-called with MiXCR into one record per CDR3 protein. The sample has approximately 340,000 distinct CDR3 sequences, approximately 15% seen once. Sequenced sample: blood, either unsorted or a sorted T cell fraction (not recorded which). These receptors originate from a male donor with ankylosing spondylitis or in good health (not recorded which). Each CDR3 is given with its conserved first and last residue. The order of the fields is V gene, J gene, clone size, D gene, CDR3 protein, CDR3 DNA. The D gene is left open where the match is weak. The listing skips clone size in some rows; elsewhere it reads once, few, many or a size class.

V gene: TRBV29-1
J gene: TRBJ2-7
clone size: few
D gene: NA
CDR3 protein: CSVVRQGRGEQYF
CDR3 DNA: TGCAGCGTTGTCCGACAGGGGAGGGGCGAGCAGTACTTC

V gene: TRBV5-1
J gene: TRBJ1-3
clone size: many
D gene: TRBD1
CDR3 protein: CASSSGQGTGNTIYF
CDR3 DNA: TGCGCCAGCAGCTCCGGACAGGGGACTGGAAACACCATATATTTT

V gene: TRBV20-1
J gene: TRBJ2-1
clone size: few
D gene: TRBD2
CDR3 protein: CSARDLAGGQNEQFF
CDR3 DNA: TGCAGTGCTAGAGATTTAGCGGGAGGGCAGAATGAGCAGTTCTTC

V gene: TRBV5-6
J gene: TRBJ2-3
clone size: few
D gene: NA
CDR3 protein: CASNLGIRSTDTQYF
CDR3 DNA: TGTGCCAGCAACCTAGGGATTAGGAGCACAGATACGCAGTATTTT

V gene: TRBV11-2
J gene: TRBJ2-2
clone size: many
D gene: NA
CDR3 protein: CASSLDFAGELFF
CDR3 DNA: TGTGCCAGCAGCTTAGATTTCGCCGGGGAGCTGTTTTTT

V gene: TRBV4-1
J gene: TRBJ2-5
clone size: few
D gene: TRBD2
CDR3 protein: CASSQEKRTSGRRSQETQYF
CDR3 DNA: TGCGCCAGCAGCCAAGAGAAACGGACTAGCGGGAGGAGGTCCCAAGAGACCCAGTACTTC

V gene: TRBV10-3
J gene: TRBJ2-7
clone size: NA
D gene: TRBD2
CDR3 protein: CAISGPAGVYEQYF
CDR3 DNA: TGTGCCATCAGTGGACCAGCGGGGGTCTACGAGCAGTACTTC

V gene: TRBV7-9
J gene: TRBJ2-1
clone size: many
D gene: TRBD2
CDR3 protein: CASSLARAGGYNEQFF
CDR3 DNA: TGTGCCAGCAGCTTAGCTAGAGCGGGAGGCTACAATGAGCAGTTCTTC

V gene: TRBV12-3/TRBV12-4
J gene: TRBJ2-5
clone size: NA
D gene: TRBD2
CDR3 protein: CASSRLAGGGETQYF
CDR3 DNA: TGTGCCAGCAGCAGACTAGCGGGGGGGGGAGAGACCCAGTACTTC

V gene: TRBV4-2
J gene: TRBJ1-4
clone size: few
D gene: TRBD1
CDR3 protein: CASSRGQNEKLFF
CDR3 DNA: TGTGCCAGCAGCCGGGGACAGAATGAAAAACTGTTTTTT